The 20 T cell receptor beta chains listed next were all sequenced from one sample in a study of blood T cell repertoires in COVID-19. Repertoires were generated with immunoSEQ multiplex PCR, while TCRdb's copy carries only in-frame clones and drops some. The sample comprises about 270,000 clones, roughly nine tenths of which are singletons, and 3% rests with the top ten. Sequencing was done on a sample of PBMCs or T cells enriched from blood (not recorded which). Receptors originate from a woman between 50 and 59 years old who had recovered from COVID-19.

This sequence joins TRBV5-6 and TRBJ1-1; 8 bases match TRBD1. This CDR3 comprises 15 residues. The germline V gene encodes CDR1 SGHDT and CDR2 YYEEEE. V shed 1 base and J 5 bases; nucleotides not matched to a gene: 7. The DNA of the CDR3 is TGTGCCAGCAGCTTGTATGACAGGGGCCTGACTGAAGCTTTCTTT. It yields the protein CASSLYDRGLTEAFF.

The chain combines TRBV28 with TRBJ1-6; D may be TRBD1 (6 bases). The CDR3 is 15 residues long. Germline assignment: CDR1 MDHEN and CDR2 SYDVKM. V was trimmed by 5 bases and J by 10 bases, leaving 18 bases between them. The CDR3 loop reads CASSNQGRVESPLHF. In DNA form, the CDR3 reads TGTGCCAGCAGTAATCAGGGGAGGGTGGAGTCACCCCTCCACTTT.

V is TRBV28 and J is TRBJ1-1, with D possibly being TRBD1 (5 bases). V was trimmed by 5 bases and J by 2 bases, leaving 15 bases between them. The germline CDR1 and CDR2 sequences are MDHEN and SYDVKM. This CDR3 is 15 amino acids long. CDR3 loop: CASSSPGRGNTEAFF. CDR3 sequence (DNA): TGTGCCAGCAGTAGTCCGGGGAGGGGAAACACTGAAGCTTTCTTT.

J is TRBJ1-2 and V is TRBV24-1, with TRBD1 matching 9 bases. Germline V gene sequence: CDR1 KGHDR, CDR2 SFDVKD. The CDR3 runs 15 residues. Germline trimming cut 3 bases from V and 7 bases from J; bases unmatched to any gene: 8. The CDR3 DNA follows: TGTGCCACCAGTGATCACGGTACAGGGGGCACTGGCTACACCTTC. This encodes CATSDHGTGGTGYTF.

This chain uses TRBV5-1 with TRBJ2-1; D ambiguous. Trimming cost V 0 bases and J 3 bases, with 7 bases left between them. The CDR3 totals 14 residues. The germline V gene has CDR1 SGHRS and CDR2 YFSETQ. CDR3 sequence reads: CASSLAEHYNEQFF. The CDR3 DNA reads TGCGCCAGCAGCTTGGCCGAGCACTACAATGAGCAGTTCTTC.

The CDR3 spells CASSSRQGSRKLFF. Written as DNA, the CDR3 is TGTGCCAGCAGTTCACGACAGGGTTCGCGAAAACTGTTTTTT. The chain employs TRBV6-5 and TRBJ1-4; 7 bases are shared with TRBD1. CDR3 length equals 14 residues. In germline, CDR1 is MNHEY, CDR2 SVGAGI. V shed 4 bases, J shed 10 bases, and the junction held 9 bases outside the gene matches.

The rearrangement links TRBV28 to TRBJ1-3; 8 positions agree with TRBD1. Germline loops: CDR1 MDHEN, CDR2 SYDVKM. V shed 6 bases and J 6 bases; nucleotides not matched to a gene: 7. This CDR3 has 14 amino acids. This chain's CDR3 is CASRQTGEENTIYF. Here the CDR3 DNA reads TGTGCCAGCAGACAGACAGGGGAAGAAAACACCATATATTTT.

The CDR3 reads CASSLSLAATGELFF. The CDR3 bases are TGTGCCAGCAGCTTATCGCTAGCGGCCACCGGGGAGCTGTTTTTT. The chain carries TRBV7-3 and TRBJ2-2, with TRBD2 matching 7 bases. There are 15 residues in the CDR3. CDR1 SGHTA and CDR2 FQGTGA come from the germline V gene. The V and J ends lost 2 bases and 4 bases, in that order; junction bases with no gene match: 4.

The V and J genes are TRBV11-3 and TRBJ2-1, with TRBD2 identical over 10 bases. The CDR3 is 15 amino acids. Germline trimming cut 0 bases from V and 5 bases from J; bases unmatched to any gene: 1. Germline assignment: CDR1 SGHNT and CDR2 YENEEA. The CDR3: CASSLEGTSDNEQFF. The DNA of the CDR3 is TGTGCCAGCAGCTTAGAAGGGACTAGCGACAATGAGCAGTTCTTC.

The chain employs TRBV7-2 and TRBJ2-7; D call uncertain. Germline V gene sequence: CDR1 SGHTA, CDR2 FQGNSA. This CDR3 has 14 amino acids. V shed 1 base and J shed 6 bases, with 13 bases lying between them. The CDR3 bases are TGTGCCAGCAGCTTAGGCCCGACAAGTCCCGAGCAGTACTTC. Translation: CASSLGPTSPEQYF.

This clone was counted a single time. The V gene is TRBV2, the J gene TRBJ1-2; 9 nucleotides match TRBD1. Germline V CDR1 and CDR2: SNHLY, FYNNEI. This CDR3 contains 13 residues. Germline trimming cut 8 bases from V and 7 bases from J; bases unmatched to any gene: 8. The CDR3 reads CASGDRGLGGYTF. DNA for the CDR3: TGTGCCAGCGGAGACAGGGGGTTAGGTGGCTACACCTTC.

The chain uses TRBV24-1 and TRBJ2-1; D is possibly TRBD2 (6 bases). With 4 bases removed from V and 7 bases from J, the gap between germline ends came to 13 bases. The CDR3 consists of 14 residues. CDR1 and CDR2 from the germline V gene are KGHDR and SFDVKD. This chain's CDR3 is CATSDPPLANEQFF. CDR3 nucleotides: TGTGCCACCAGTGACCCCCCACTAGCTAATGAGCAGTTCTTC.

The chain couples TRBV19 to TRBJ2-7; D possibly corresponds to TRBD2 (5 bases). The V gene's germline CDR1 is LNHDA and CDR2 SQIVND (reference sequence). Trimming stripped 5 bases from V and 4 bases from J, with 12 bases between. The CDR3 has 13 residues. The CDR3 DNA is TGTGCCAGTAGTTTCGGAGGCTCTTACGAGCAGTACTTC. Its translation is CASSFGGSYEQYF.

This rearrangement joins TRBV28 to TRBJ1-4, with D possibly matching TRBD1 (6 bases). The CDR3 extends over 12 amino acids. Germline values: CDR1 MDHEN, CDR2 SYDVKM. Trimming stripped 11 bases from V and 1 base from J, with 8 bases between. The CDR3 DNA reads TGTGCCGTACAGGGAACTAATGAAAAACTGTTTTTT. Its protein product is CAVQGTNEKLFF.

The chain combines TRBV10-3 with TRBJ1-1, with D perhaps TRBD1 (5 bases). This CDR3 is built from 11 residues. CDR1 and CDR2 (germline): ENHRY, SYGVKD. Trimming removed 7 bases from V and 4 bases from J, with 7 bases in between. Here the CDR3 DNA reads TGTGCCATCACGGGGGGCACTGAAGCTTTCTTT. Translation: CAITGGTEAFF.

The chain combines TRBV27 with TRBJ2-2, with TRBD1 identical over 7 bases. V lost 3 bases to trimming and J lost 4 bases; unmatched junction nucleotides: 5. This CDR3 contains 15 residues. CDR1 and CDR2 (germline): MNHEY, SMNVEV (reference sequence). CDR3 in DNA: TGTGCCAGCAGTTTTCCATCAGGGGGCACCGGGGAGCTGTTTTTT. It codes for CASSFPSGGTGELFF.

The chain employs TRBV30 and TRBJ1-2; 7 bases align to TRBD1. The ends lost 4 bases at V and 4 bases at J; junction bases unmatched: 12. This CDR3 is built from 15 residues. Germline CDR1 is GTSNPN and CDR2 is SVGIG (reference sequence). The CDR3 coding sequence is TGTGCCTGGATACGACAGGGCTTAGCGCCCTATGGCTACACCTTC. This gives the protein CAWIRQGLAPYGYTF.

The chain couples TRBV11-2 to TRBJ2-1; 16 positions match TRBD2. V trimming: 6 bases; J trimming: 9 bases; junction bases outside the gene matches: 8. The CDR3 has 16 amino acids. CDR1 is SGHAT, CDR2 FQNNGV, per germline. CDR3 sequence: CASRPGLAGGPGEQFF. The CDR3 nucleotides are TGTGCCAGCAGACCGGGACTAGCGGGAGGGCCCGGTGAGCAGTTCTTC.

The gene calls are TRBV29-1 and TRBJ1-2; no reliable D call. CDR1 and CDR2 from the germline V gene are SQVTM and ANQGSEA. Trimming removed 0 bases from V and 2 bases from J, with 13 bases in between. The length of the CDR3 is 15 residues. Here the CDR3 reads CSVEDVPRLNYGYTF. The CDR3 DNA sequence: TGCAGCGTTGAAGATGTTCCGAGGCTGAACTATGGCTACACCTTC.

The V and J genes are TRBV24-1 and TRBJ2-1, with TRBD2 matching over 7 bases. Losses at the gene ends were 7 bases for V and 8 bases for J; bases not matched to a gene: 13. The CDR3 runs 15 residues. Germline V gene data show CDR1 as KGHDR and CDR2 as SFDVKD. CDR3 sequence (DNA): TGTGCCACCAGCCACGGGGGAGGGCCTTCTTATGAGCAGTTCTTC. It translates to CATSHGGGPSYEQFF.